This T cell receptor beta chain came from a study of T cell changes during pregnancy in multiple sclerosis. This CDR3 is 15 amino acids long. Germline assignment: CDR1 LGHNA and CDR2 YSLEER. Trimming cost V 1 base and J 7 bases; bases outside gene matches: 4. Clones were read by immunoSEQ multiplex PCR, and TCRdb kept only the in-frame ones, dropping some. The sample consists of 45,000 to 60,000 clones, around 92% of them appearing once. This clone was seen just once. This TCR derives from a female donor with multiple sclerosis, enrolled in a pregnancy study. The source material was CD4+ T cells from peripheral blood mononuclear cells, sampled in the third trimester of pregnancy. This sequence joins TRBV4-3 and TRBJ2-3; 11 bases match TRBD2. The CDR3 sequence is CASSQVLAGGHTQYF. As DNA, the CDR3 is TGCGCCAGCAGCCAAGTCCTAGCGGGGGGCCATACGCAGTATTTT.